This T cell receptor beta chain appears in the sequencing data of a study of CD8 T cells in Susac syndrome. The CDR3 has 11 residues. V lost 5 bases, J lost 6 bases, and 6 bases lay in between. CDR1 is SEHNR, CDR2 FQNEAQ, per germline (reference sequence). Random hexamers were used to reverse transcribe an amount of roughly 0.45 to 1 ug RNA. By means of immunoSEQ multiplex PCR, TCR beta CDR3 spanning 54 Vbeta and 13 Jbeta underwent amplification. TCRdb called the immunoSEQ multiplex PCR reads again in MiXCR, with one record for every CDR3 protein. This table has around 59,000 distinct CDR3 sequences, 90% to 95% appearing once. The T cells that were sequenced for TCR beta were CD8+ and CD4+ cells from blood.

The sample consisted of CD8+ T cells from PBMCs. The V call is TRBV7-9, the J call TRBJ2-3, with D maybe TRBD1 (6 bases). The receptor was derived from a human donor in good health. In DNA, the CDR3 is TGTGCCAGCAGCGACAGGGATACGCAGTATTTT. It codes for CASSDRDTQYF.